The rows below give T cell receptor beta chains drawn from one sample of a study of OX40 agonist ivuxolimab in advanced cancers. The method was immunoSEQ multiplex PCR; TCRdb's version includes in-frame clones alone and lacks a portion of them. The table shows fewer than 55,000 clones, with 87% occurring only once. The sample here was CD4+ or CD8+ T cells sorted from blood, taken in a trial of the OX40 agonist ivuxolimab. Source of these receptors: an adult with an advanced solid tumor such as melanoma, head and neck, liver or kidney cancer. Both conserved end residues are part of each CDR3.

j_call,v_call,cdr3_aa
TRBJ2-3,TRBV27,CASSLQVADTQYF
TRBJ2-5,TRBV4-3,CASSQDSPAQTQYF
TRBJ1-2,TRBV7-9,CASSLKPDWTALNYGYTF
TRBJ1-3,TRBV27,CASSWGSGNTIYF
TRBJ2-3,TRBV4-3,CASSPSTSGADTQYF
TRBJ2-1,TRBV15,CATSISSGTDLYNEQFF
TRBJ2-7,TRBV5-5,CASALVRLSFEQYF
TRBJ2-5,TRBV29-1,CSVDGLGVWETQYF
TRBJ2-3,TRBV2,CASSETRDRITDTQYF
TRBJ1-1,TRBV4-1,CASSQDPGQYTEAFF
TRBJ1-1,TRBV11-2,CASSLEVGTEAFF
TRBJ1-2,TRBV6-5,CASSYSGQGGDGYTF
TRBJ2-1,TRBV4-3,CASVPGLAGGGEQFF
TRBJ2-6,TRBV4-3,CASSQESTALSGANVLTF
TRBJ2-1,TRBV14,CASSQGGNEQFF
TRBJ2-1,TRBV11-3,CASSPRTSGYNEQFF
TRBJ1-1,TRBV7-2,CASSWTGDTEAFF
TRBJ1-2,TRBV7-9,CASSSSGGLGYTF
TRBJ2-2,TRBV21-1,CASSKGPVGSAVENTGELFF
TRBJ1-2,TRBV5-6,CASSSPGADYGYTF
TRBJ2-5,TRBV19,CASSIAGGETQYF
TRBJ2-1,TRBV19,CASSILGGNEQFF
TRBJ2-3,TRBV9,CASNPTGSTDTQYF
TRBJ2-1,TRBV5-1,CASSLLLPNNEQFF
TRBJ2-5,TRBV19,CASSIRGQGRETQYF
TRBJ2-3,TRBV27,CASSFLRQRELHTQYF
TRBJ1-2,TRBV5-4,CASSWFGSDGYTF
TRBJ2-7,TRBV7-8,CASSTRSYEQYF
TRBJ2-5,TRBV5-6,CASSLTPPVGQYF
TRBJ1-2,TRBV30,CAWSVPGEGGLRDGYTF
TRBJ2-1,TRBV5-6,CASSLQGNEQFF
TRBJ2-1,TRBV6-4,CASSDNERNEQFF
TRBJ1-5,TRBV27,CASSPGTGINQPQHF
TRBJ1-5,TRBV9,CASSPGNSNQPQHF
TRBJ1-2,TRBV19,CASSIDHRGGYGYTF
TRBJ2-1,TRBV7-9,CASSSQGIWSYNEQFF
TRBJ2-7,TRBV6-5,CASRGGAGHSYEQYF
TRBJ2-2,TRBV15,CATSTDSNTGELFF
TRBJ2-2,TRBV27,CASSFSGQSPGELFF